This T cell receptor beta chain was observed in a study of cytomegalovirus exposure and HLA in healthy donors. PCR primers comprised 60 Vbeta and 13 Jbeta primers. As handled by the study authors: A later analysis tallied roughly 77 million unique TCR beta chains, about 9.9 million of them shared. Sequencing was performed with immunoSEQ multiplex PCR; in TCRdb, only in-frame clones are kept and a portion is missing. That table gives V, J and clone size, and the DNA gave D and trimming. The sample includes about 43,000 clones, 63% of them seen just once. The study sampled nominally healthy donors, though unrecorded immune exposures were likely. This clone has just one count. The germline gives CDR1 SGHAT, CDR2 FQNNGV. The CDR3 is 13 residues long. V was trimmed by 3 bases and J by 3 bases, leaving 9 bases between them.

The chain has TRBV11-2 and TRBJ2-7; D remains unclear. Sequencing was performed on PBMCs. The origin of this receptor is a man in his 60s in good health and CMV-seropositive. This chain's CDR3 is CASSFTESYEQYF. The CDR3 bases are TGTGCCAGCAGCTTCACGGAGAGCTACGAGCAGTACTTC.